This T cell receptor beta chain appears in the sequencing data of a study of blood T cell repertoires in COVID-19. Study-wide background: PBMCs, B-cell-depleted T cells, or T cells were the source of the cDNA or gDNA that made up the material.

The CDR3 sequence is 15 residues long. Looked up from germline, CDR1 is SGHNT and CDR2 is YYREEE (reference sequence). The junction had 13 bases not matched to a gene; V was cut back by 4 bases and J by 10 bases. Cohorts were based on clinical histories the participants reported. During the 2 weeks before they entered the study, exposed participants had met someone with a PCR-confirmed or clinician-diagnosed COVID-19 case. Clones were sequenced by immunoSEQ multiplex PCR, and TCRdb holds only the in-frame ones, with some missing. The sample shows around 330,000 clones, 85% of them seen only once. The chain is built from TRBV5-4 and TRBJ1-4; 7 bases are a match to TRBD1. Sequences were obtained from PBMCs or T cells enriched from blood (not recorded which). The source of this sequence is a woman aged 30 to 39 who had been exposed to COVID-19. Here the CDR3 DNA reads TGTGCCAGCAGCCACCCAACCGGGACAGACGGAAAACTGTTTTTT. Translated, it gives CASSHPTGTDGKLFF.